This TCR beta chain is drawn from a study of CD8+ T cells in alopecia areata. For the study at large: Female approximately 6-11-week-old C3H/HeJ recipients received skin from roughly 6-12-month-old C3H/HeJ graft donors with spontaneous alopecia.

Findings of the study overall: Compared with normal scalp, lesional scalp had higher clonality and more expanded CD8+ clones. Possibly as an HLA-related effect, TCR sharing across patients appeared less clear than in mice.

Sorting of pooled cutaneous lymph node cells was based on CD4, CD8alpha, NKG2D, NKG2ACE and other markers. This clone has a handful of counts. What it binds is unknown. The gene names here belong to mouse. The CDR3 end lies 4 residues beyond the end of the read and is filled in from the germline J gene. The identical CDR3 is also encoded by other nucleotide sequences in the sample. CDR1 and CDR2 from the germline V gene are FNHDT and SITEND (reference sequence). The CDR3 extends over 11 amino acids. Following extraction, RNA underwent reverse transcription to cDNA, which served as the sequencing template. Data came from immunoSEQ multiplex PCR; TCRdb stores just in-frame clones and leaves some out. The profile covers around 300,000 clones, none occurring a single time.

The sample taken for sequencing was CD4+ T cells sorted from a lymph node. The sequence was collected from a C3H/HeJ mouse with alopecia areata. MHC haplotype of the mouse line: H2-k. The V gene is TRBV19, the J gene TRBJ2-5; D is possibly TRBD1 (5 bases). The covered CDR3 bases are TGTGCCAGCAGTACAGGGGAC. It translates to CASSTGD. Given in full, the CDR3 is CASSTGDTQYF.